Listed below are T cell receptor beta chains from one sample, sequenced in a study of cytomegalovirus exposure and HLA in healthy donors. The table came from immunoSEQ multiplex PCR; TCRdb's copy has only in-frame clones and leaves some out. The data show more than 150,000 clones, with around 76% seen just once and around 2.3% held by the top ten. What was sequenced was PBMCs. All receptors come from a woman aged 25 to 39 in good health and CMV-seropositive. The CDR3 runs from the conserved cysteine through the conserved F or W. A D gene is named only where the DNA matches it firmly. Only some rows state a clone size, as once, few, many or a class for expanded clones.

V gene	J gene	D gene	clone size	CDR3 DNA	CDR3 protein
TRBV5-4	TRBJ2-6	.	.	TGTGCCAGCAACCGCAGGGGATCTGGGGCCAACGTCCTGACTTTC	CASNRRGSGANVLTF
TRBV7-8	TRBJ1-3	TRBD1	.	TGTGCCAGCAGCTTAAGGCAGGGGGCGTATAGAAACACCATATATTTT	CASSLRQGAYRNTIYF
TRBV30	TRBJ1-3	.	.	TGTGCCTGGAGTGTACAGAATCAGCGGACCATATATTTT	CAWSVQNQRTIYF
TRBV19	TRBJ1-3	.	.	TGTGCCAGTAGTGCCCCTCCCGGGGGGGCGCATACGCTACCAACTGGAAACACCATATATTTT	CASSAPPGGAHTLPTGNTIYF
TRBV7-2	TRBJ1-5	.	few	TGTGCCAGCAGCCCTTGGAGGAGGCCTCCTTATAGCAATCAGCCCCAGCATTTT	CASSPWRRPPYSNQPQHF
TRBV10-3	TRBJ2-1	TRBD2	.	TGTGCCATCAGTGAGCGGGGAGGGGACAATGAGCAGTTCTTC	CAISERGGDNEQFF
TRBV19	TRBJ2-2	TRBD1	.	TGTGCCAGTAGCCCGACAGGGGGCATCACCGGGGAGCTGTTTTTT	CASSPTGGITGELFF
TRBV4-1	TRBJ1-5	.	.	TGCGCCAGCAGCCTGCAGGGAAAGGGCAATCAGCCCCAGCATTTT	CASSLQGKGNQPQHF
TRBV5-6	TRBJ2-7	TRBD1	.	TGTGCCAGCAGCTTTGGACGCCGGGACAGGACTTACTTC	CASSFGRRDRTYF
TRBV27	TRBJ2-1	.	.	TGTGCCAGCAGCCTGGGTCTAGCGAACGATGAGCAGTTCTTC	CASSLGLANDEQFF
TRBV9	TRBJ1-4	TRBD1	few	TGTGCCAGCAGCGTAGGACAGGGGGCTCGTGAAAAACTGTTTTTT	CASSVGQGAREKLFF
TRBV5-4	TRBJ2-1	TRBD1	.	TGTGCCAGCAGAGATACGGGACAGGGGGTCGATGAGCAGTTCTTC	CASRDTGQGVDEQFF
TRBV19	TRBJ2-3	.	.	TGTGCCAGTAGTATTGGCCACAGGGATACGCAGTATTTT	CASSIGHRDTQYF
TRBV4-3	TRBJ2-1	.	.	TGCGCCAGCAGCCGGTCAGGGAATGCAAATGAGCAGTTCTTC	CASSRSGNANEQFF
TRBV28	TRBJ2-3	TRBD2	.	TGTGCCAGCAGTTTAGGTCGCGGGGGGGAAGGGGCCACAGATACGCAGTATTTT	CASSLGRGGEGATDTQYF
TRBV5-1	TRBJ1-6	.	.	TGCGCCAGCAGCTTACCGCGGGGCGCGGGAGATTCACCCCTCCACTTT	CASSLPRGAGDSPLHF
TRBV28	TRBJ1-6	TRBD1	.	TGTGCCAGCAGTGGGGACAGGTCGATGTCGGATTCACCCCTCCACTTT	CASSGDRSMSDSPLHF
TRBV28	TRBJ2-7	TRBD1	few	TGTGCCAGCAGTTTGGGACAGGGGGACGAGCAGTACTTC	CASSLGQGDEQYF